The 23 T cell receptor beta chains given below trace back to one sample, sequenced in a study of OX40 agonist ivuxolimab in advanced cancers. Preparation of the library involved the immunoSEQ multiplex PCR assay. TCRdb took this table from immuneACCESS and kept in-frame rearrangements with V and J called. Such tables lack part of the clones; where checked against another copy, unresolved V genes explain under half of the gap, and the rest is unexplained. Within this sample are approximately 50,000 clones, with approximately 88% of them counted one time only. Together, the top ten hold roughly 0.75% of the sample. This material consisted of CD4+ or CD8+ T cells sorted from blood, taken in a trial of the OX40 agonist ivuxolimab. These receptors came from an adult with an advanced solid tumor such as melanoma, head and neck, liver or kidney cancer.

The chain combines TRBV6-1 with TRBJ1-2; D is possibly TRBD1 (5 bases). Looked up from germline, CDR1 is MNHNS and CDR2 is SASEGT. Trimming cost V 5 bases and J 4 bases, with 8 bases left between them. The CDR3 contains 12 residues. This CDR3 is CASSMDTYGYTF. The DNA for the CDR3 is TGTGCCAGCAGTATGGACACCTATGGCTACACCTTC.

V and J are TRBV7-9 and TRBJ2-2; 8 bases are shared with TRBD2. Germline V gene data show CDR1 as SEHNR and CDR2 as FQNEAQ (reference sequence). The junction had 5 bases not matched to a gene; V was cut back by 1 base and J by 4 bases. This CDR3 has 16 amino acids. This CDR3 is CASSLGAGARTGELFF. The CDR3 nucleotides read TGTGCCAGCAGCTTAGGAGCGGGAGCCCGCACCGGGGAGCTGTTTTTT.

The CDR3 region is CATSRSGQTNTEAFF. The DNA for the CDR3 is TGTGCCACTTCCCGATCGGGGCAGACGAACACTGAAGCTTTCTTT. This rearrangement joins TRBV19 to TRBJ1-1, with a weak D call TRBD1 (5 bases). V lost 10 bases and J 1 base, leaving 19 bases between the germline ends. The CDR3 totals 15 residues. CDR1 and CDR2 from the germline V gene are LNHDA and SQIVND (reference sequence).

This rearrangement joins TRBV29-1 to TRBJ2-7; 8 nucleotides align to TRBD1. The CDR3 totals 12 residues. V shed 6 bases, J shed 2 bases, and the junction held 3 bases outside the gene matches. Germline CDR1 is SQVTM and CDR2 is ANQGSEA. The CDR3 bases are TGCAGCGTCTTGACAGGGGCCTACGAGCAGTACTTC. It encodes CSVLTGAYEQYF.

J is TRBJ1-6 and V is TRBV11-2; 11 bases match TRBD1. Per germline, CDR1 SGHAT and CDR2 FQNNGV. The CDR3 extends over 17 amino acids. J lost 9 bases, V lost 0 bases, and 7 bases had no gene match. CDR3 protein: CASSLDPGQGVGSPLHF. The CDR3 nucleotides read TGTGCCAGCAGCTTAGATCCGGGACAGGGGGTAGGTTCACCCCTCCACTTT.

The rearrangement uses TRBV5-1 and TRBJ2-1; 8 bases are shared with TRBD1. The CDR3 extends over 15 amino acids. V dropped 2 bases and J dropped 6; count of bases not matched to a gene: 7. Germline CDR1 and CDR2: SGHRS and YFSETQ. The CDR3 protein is CASSLTGQGPNEQFF. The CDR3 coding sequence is TGCGCCAGCAGCTTAACTGGACAGGGCCCCAATGAGCAGTTCTTC. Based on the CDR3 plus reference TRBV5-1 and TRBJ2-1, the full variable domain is KAGVTQTPRYLIKTRGQQVTLSCSPISGHRSVSWYQQTPGQGLQFLFEYFSETQRNKGNFPGRFSGRQFSNSRSEMNVSTLELGDSALYLCASSLTGQGPNEQFFGPGTRLTVL.

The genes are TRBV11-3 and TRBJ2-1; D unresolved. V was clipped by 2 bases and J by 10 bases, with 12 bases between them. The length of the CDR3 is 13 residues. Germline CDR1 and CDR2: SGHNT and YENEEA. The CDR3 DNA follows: TGTGCCAGCAGCTTACTACAGTCATCAGAGCAGTTCTTC. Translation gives CASSLLQSSEQFF.

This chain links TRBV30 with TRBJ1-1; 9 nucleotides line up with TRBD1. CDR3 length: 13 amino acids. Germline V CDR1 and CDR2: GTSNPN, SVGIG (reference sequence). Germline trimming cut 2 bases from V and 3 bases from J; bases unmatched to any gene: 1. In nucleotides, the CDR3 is TGTGCCTGGAGTACAGGGGGCTACACTGAAGCTTTCTTT. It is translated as CAWSTGGYTEAFF.

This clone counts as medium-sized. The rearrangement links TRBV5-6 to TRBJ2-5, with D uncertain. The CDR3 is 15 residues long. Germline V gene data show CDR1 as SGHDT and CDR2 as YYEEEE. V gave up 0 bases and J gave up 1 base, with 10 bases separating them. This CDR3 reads CASSLAARIQETQYF. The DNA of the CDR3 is TGTGCCAGCAGCTTGGCCGCGAGAATCCAAGAGACCCAGTACTTC.

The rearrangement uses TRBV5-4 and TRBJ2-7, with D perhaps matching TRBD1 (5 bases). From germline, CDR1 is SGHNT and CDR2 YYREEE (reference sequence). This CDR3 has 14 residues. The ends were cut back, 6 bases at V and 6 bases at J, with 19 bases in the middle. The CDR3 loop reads CASNNLPGSSEQYF. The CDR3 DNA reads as TGTGCCAGCAACAATCTTCCAGGGTCGAGCGAGCAGTACTTC.

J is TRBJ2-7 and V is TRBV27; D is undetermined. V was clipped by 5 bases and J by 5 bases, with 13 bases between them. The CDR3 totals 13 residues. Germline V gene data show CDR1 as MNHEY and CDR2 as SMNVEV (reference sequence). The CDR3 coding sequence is TGTGCCAGCAGTCCCGCAGGTACCAACGAGCAGTACTTC. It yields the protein CASSPAGTNEQYF.

CDR3 DNA: TGTGCCAGCAGGCCCTTGGGGGTATGGGGAAACACCATATATTTT. Protein product: CASRPLGVWGNTIYF. V usage is TRBV6-5 and J usage is TRBJ1-3, with D possibly matching TRBD1 (5 bases). This CDR3 has 15 amino acids. Germline V CDR1 and CDR2: MNHEY, SVGAGI. Trimming cost V 6 bases and J 4 bases, with 16 bases left between them.

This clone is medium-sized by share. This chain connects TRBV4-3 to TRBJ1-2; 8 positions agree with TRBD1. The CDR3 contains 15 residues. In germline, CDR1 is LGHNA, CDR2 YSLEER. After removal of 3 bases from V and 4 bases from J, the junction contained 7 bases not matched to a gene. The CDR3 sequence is CASSQAGQATYGYTF. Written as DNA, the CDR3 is TGCGCCAGCAGCCAGGCGGGACAGGCCACCTATGGCTACACCTTC.

The CDR3 reads CASSQDRVEQYF. The CDR3 DNA sequence: TGTGCCAGCAGCCAAGATAGGGTAGAGCAGTACTTC. The chain employs TRBV4-2 and TRBJ2-7; D is undetermined. V was clipped by 0 bases and J by 7 bases, with 7 bases between them. Per germline, CDR1 LGHNA and CDR2 YNFKEQ. The CDR3 runs to 12 residues.

The chain's CDR3 is CASRPTLTNTEAFF. CDR3 in DNA: TGTGCCAGCAGACCGACCCTGACTAACACTGAAGCTTTCTTT. V is TRBV6-6 and J is TRBJ1-1; D call uncertain. The CDR3 is 14 amino acids. V was trimmed by 6 bases and J by 2 bases, leaving 13 bases between them. Per the germline V gene, CDR1 is MNHNY and CDR2 is SVGAGI (reference sequence).

This CDR3 is CASRQLGQGGQPQHF. In nucleotides, the CDR3 is TGTGCCAGTAGGCAACTGGGACAGGGTGGACAGCCCCAGCATTTT. The chain employs TRBV19 and TRBJ1-5; 9 bases align to TRBD1. The V gene end was trimmed by 6 bases and the J gene end by 7 bases; junction bases not matched to a gene: 10. The CDR3 has 15 residues. In germline, CDR1 is LNHDA, CDR2 SQIVND (reference sequence).

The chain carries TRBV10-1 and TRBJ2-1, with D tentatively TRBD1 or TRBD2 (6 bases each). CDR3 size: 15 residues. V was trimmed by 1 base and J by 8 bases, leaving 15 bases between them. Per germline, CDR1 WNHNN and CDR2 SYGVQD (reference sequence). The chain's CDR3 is CASSELGGLGDEQFF. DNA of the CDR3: TGCGCCAGCAGTGAGTTGGGGGGCCTTGGGGATGAGCAGTTCTTC.

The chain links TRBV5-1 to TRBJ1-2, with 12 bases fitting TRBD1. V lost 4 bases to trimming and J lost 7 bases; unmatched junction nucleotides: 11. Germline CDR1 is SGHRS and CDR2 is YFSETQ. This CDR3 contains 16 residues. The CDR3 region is CASSPAGDRGPGGYTF. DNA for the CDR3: TGCGCCAGCAGCCCGGCAGGGGACAGGGGGCCTGGTGGCTACACCTTC. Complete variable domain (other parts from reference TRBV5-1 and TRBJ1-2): KAGVTQTPRYLIKTRGQQVTLSCSPISGHRSVSWYQQTPGQGLQFLFEYFSETQRNKGNFPGRFSGRQFSNSRSEMNVSTLELGDSALYLCASSPAGDRGPGGYTFGSGTRLTVV.

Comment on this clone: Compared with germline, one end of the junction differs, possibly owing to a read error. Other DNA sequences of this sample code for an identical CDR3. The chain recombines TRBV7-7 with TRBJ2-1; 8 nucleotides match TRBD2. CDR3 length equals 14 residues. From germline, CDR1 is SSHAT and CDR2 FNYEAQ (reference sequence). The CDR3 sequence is CASSLDGGGSEQFF. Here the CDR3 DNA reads TGTGCTAGCAGCTTAGACGGGGGGGGGTCTGAGCAGTTCTTC.

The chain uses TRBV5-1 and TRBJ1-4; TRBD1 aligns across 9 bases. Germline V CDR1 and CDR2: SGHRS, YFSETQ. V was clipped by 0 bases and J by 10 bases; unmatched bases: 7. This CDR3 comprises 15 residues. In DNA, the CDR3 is TGCGCCAGCAGCTTGGGGACAGGGGAGGAAGGAAAACTGTTTTTT. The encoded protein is CASSLGTGEEGKLFF.

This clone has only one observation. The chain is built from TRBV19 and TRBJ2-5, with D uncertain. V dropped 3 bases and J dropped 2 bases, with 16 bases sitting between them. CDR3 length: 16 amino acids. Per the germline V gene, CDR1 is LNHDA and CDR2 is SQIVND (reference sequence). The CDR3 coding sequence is TGTGCCAGTAGTATGGTGAGGATTGATGGGCAAGAGACCCAGTACTTC. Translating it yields CASSMVRIDGQETQYF.

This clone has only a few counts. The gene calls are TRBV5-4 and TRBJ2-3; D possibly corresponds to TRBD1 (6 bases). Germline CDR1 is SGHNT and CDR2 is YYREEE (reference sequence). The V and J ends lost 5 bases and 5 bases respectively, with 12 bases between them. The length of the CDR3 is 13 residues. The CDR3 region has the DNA TGTGCCAGCAGTTACCAGGGGATAGATACGCAGTATTTT. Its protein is CASSYQGIDTQYF.

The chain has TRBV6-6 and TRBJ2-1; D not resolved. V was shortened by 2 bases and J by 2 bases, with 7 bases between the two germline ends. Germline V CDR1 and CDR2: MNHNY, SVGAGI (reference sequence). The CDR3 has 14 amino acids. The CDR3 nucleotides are TGTGCCAGCAGTTACGGGATTCCCTACAATGAGCAGTTCTTC. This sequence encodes CASSYGIPYNEQFF.